This entry lists 25 T cell receptor beta chains sequenced from one sample in a study of Graves' ophthalmopathy and Graves' hyperthyroidism. Amplification of the TCR beta CDR3 regions used RNA transcripts (as template). An initial RT-PCR round employing HTBI primers preceded a second-round multiplex PCR. TCRdb analysed the multiplex PCR reads with MiXCR anew, one entry per CDR3 protein. This table holds 300,000 to 400,000 distinct CDR3 sequences, 17% found once. Sequences were obtained from peripheral blood. These receptor sequences come from an adult man with Graves' ophthalmopathy.

The sample holds many counts of this clonotype. The chain recombines TRBV15 with TRBJ1-1, with D possibly TRBD1 on 5 matching bases. V was trimmed by 0 bases and J by 4 bases, leaving 15 bases between them. This CDR3 spans 16 amino acids. Germline lookup yields CDR1 LNHNV and CDR2 YYDKDF (reference sequence). The CDR3: CATSREPQGGSTEAFF. The DNA for the CDR3 is TGTGCCACCAGCAGAGAACCCCAGGGTGGGAGCACTGAAGCTTTCTTT.

This clonotype was detected only a few times. The V call is TRBV7-9, the J call TRBJ1-2; D is undetermined. V lost 4 bases to trimming and J lost 2 bases, with 5 bases between them. The CDR3 is 12 residues long. Looked up from germline, CDR1 is SEHNR and CDR2 is FQNEAQ (reference sequence). The chain's CDR3 is CASSSDNYGYTF. CDR3 nucleotides: TGTGCCAGCAGCTCAGACAACTATGGCTACACCTTC.

V is TRBV27 and J is TRBJ2-2; D might be TRBD1 (5 bases). Germline V gene lookup returns CDR1 MNHEY and CDR2 SMNVEV (reference sequence). The CDR3 sequence is 16 residues long. With 0 bases removed from V and 5 bases from J, the gap between germline ends came to 13 bases. Written as DNA, the CDR3 is TGTGCCAGCAGTTTATCGAATGGACACTTGACCGGGGAGCTGTTTTTT. Protein: CASSLSNGHLTGELFF.

This clonotype occurred many times. This sequence joins TRBV7-9 and TRBJ1-6, with a weak D call TRBD1 (5 bases). V lost 4 bases and J lost 8, with 15 bases in between. Germline V CDR1 and CDR2: SEHNR, FQNEAQ (reference sequence). The CDR3 consists of 15 residues. This CDR3 reads CASSSGGGRDSPLHF. CDR3 nucleotides: TGTGCCAGCAGCTCCGGGGGGGGAAGGGATTCACCCCTCCACTTT.

In its sample, this clonotype was seen many times. V and J are TRBV30 and TRBJ1-2, with 9 bases lining up with TRBD1. This CDR3 is built from 13 residues. Germline V gene sequence: CDR1 GTSNPN, CDR2 SVGIG (reference sequence). V lost 1 base and J lost 7; bases outside the gene matches: 4. The CDR3 DNA follows: TGTGCCTGGAGTGGGGACAGGGAAGCTGGCTACACCTTC. As protein: CAWSGDREAGYTF.

This clonotype was detected only a few times. The chain joins TRBV15 to TRBJ2-2, with D possibly being TRBD1 (6 bases). Looked up from germline, CDR1 is LNHNV and CDR2 is YYDKDF (reference sequence). This CDR3 is 14 amino acids long. The V end lost 5 bases, the J end lost 4 bases, and 11 bases lay between the germline ends. CDR3 bases: TGTGCCACCAGCGACACAGGGCGCACCGGGGAGCTGTTTTTT. Translation gives CATSDTGRTGELFF.

This clonotype was seen repeatedly, ten times or more. A single base separates this from a much larger clone, so it may be a read error. The chain has TRBV6-2 or TRBV6-3 and TRBJ1-1, with D hard to call. Germline V CDR1 and CDR2: MNHEY, SVGEGT. This CDR3 has 12 residues. Trimming stripped 2 bases from V and 7 bases from J, with 8 bases between. This CDR3 is CASSYLRIEAFF. DNA of the CDR3: TGTGCCAGCAGTTACCTCCGTATTGAAGCTTTCTTT.

This clonotype appeared a few times. The chain couples TRBV20-1 to TRBJ2-5; tentative D call: TRBD1 (5 bases). V lost 5 bases, J lost 0 bases, and 13 bases lay in between. Germline CDR1 is DFQATT and CDR2 is SNEGSKA (reference sequence). The CDR3 runs 14 residues. CDR3 in amino acids: CSAGTGGDQETQYF. The CDR3 DNA sequence: TGCAGTGCTGGAACAGGTGGGGACCAAGAGACCCAGTACTTC.

A single count supports this clonotype. The gene calls are TRBV4-2 and TRBJ1-2; TRBD1 is a possible D gene (5 bases). Germline CDR1 and CDR2: LGHNA and YNFKEQ. CDR3 length equals 13 residues. V was shortened by 3 bases and J by 5 bases, with 10 bases between the two germline ends. CDR3 nucleotides: TGTGCCAGCAGCCAGGAGCAGGGTTATGGCTACACCTTC. Its protein product is CASSQEQGYGYTF.

The table lists this clonotype with many counts. The CDR3 spells CASSESGGENQPQHF. The CDR3 nucleotides read TGCGCCAGCAGTGAGTCTGGGGGGGAAAATCAGCCCCAGCATTTT. V is TRBV10-2 and J is TRBJ1-5, with D tentatively TRBD1 (5 bases). Germline CDR1 is WSHSY and CDR2 is SAAADI. V was clipped by 0 bases and J by 4 bases, with 10 bases between them. The CDR3 has 15 residues.

In its sample, this clonotype was seen many times. This chain connects TRBV7-8 to TRBJ2-5; 12 bases align to TRBD2. The junction had 6 bases not matched to a gene; V was cut back by 5 bases and J by 5 bases. CDR3 length equals 15 residues. CDR1 SGHVS and CDR2 FQNEAQ come from the germline V gene. In DNA, the CDR3 is TGTGCCAGCAGCACCCGACTAGCGGGAGAGGAGACCCAGTACTTC. Amino acids: CASSTRLAGEETQYF.

This clonotype was seen a handful of times. J is TRBJ1-1 and V is TRBV6-1; D is possibly TRBD1 (6 bases). This CDR3 has 16 residues. Trimming removed 5 bases at V and 4 bases at J, with 20 bases between. The V gene's germline CDR1 is MNHNS and CDR2 SASEGT. The CDR3 region is CASSPQGLGGGTEAFF. CDR3 nucleotide sequence: TGTGCCAGCAGTCCCCAAGGTTTAGGGGGGGGCACTGAAGCTTTCTTT.

In its sample, this clonotype was seen many times. The rearrangement uses TRBV29-1 and TRBJ2-7; D is perhaps TRBD2 (6 bases). Trimming took 5 bases from V and 3 from J, leaving 14 bases between them. Germline-derived CDR1 and CDR2 are SQVTM and ANQGSEA. This CDR3 is built from 13 residues. Written as DNA, the CDR3 is TGCAGCGTTAAGCCGGGACTGAGCTACGAGCAGTACTTC. This encodes CSVKPGLSYEQYF.

This sequence joins TRBV12-3 or TRBV12-4 and TRBJ1-5; the D is unclear. V was shortened by 3 bases and J by 5 bases, with 26 bases between the two germline ends. This CDR3 comprises 19 residues. The CDR3 DNA reads TGTGCCAGCAGTTTTCCCAAAGGTATGAACAGTCCCCAAGATCAGCCCCAGCATTTT. Translating gives CASSFPKGMNSPQDQPQHF.

This clonotype was detected many times. V gene TRBV30 combines with J gene TRBJ2-7; TRBD2 matches at 7 bases. The CDR3 extends over 14 amino acids. In germline, CDR1 is GTSNPN, CDR2 SVGIG (reference sequence). The CDR3 DNA reads as TGTGCTTCTAAGCGGGGAGGAATTACCTACGAGCAGTACTTC. Its translation is CASKRGGITYEQYF.

A remark on this clonotype: A clone one base away is much larger, so this may be a read error. The DNA for the CDR3 is TGCGCCATCAGCTTGGCCGCCGGGAAGAGCTCCTACGAGCAGTACTTC. Protein product: CAISLAAGKSSYEQYF. This chain joins TRBV5-1 and TRBJ2-7, with D possibly TRBD2 on 5 matching bases. Germline V gives CDR1 SGHRS, CDR2 YFSETQ. CDR3 length: 16 residues.

This clonotype was counted at least ten times. The J gene is TRBJ2-5, the V gene TRBV12-3 or TRBV12-4, with D perhaps given as TRBD1 or TRBD2 (5 bases each). The ends were cut back, 5 bases at V and 5 bases at J, with 21 bases in the middle. This CDR3 comprises 16 residues. CDR3 sequence: CASSPATGTTGETQYF. CDR3 nucleotides: TGTGCCAGCAGTCCTGCCACGGGGACGACGGGCGAGACCCAGTACTTC.

In this sample, this clonotype turned up a few times. A clone one base away is much larger, so this may be a read error. J is TRBJ1-2 and V is TRBV20-1; maybe TRBD1 (5 bases). Trimming took 2 bases from V and 4 from J, leaving 11 bases between them. This CDR3 is built from 13 residues. Germline V gives CDR1 DFQATT, CDR2 SNEGSKA (reference sequence). CDR3 coding DNA: TGCAGTGCTAGACAGGACATGAGCTATGGCTACACCTTC. Protein: CSARQDMSYGYTF.

There are many counts of this clonotype. The rearrangement joins TRBV20-1 to TRBJ2-7, with 9 bases that match TRBD2. The CDR3 has 14 amino acids. The junction had 8 bases not matched to a gene; V was cut back by 0 bases and J by 8 bases. Germline CDR1 reads DFQATT; CDR2 reads SNEGSKA (reference sequence). The chain's CDR3 is CSARESSGVFQQYF. DNA of the CDR3: TGCAGTGCTAGAGAGTCTAGCGGGGTCTTTCAGCAGTACTTC.

Ten or more counts support this clonotype. The V gene is TRBV7-2, the J gene TRBJ2-7; D is unclear. Germline assignment: CDR1 SGHTA and CDR2 FQGNSA. This CDR3 has 14 amino acids. Trimming pared 2 bases from V and 3 bases from J, leaving 11 bases between. In DNA form, the CDR3 reads TGTGCCAGCAGCTTAATACATCCTTACTACGAGCAGTACTTC. As protein: CASSLIHPYYEQYF.

This clonotype was observed many times. J is TRBJ1-2 and V is TRBV3-1, with 7 bases fitting TRBD1. Trimming took 5 bases from V and 4 from J; bases not matched to a gene: 4. CDR3 length: 13 residues. The germline gives CDR1 LGHDT, CDR2 YNNKEL (reference sequence). The CDR3 sequence: CASSTGQSYGYTF. CDR3 sequence (DNA): TGTGCCAGCAGCACGGGACAGTCCTATGGCTACACCTTC.

The chain links TRBV6-1 to TRBJ2-2, with D maybe TRBD1 (6 bases). The CDR3 is made up of 12 amino acids. The ends were cut back, 6 bases at V and 13 bases at J, with 15 bases in the middle. CDR1 and CDR2 (germline): MNHNS, SASEGT. CDR3 sequence: CASSSGDYGLFF. In nucleotides, the CDR3 is TGTGCCAGCAGCTCAGGGGATTACGGGCTGTTTTTT.

The genes are TRBV6-5 and TRBJ1-2, with D possibly being TRBD1 (6 bases). This CDR3 has 13 amino acids. V was trimmed by 4 bases and J by 7 bases, leaving 13 bases between them. Germline lookup yields CDR1 MNHEY and CDR2 SVGAGI. The CDR3 sequence is CASSSRGAFGYTF. The CDR3 DNA reads TGTGCCAGCAGTTCGCGGGGGGCGTTTGGCTACACCTTC.

The chain combines TRBV28 with TRBJ2-7, with 8 bases matching TRBD2. Per the germline V gene, CDR1 is MDHEN and CDR2 is SYDVKM. The junction had 7 bases not matched to a gene; V was cut back by 3 bases and J by 0 bases. The length of the CDR3 is 16 residues. The CDR3 here is CASSFTGREVSYEQYF. For the CDR3, the DNA is TGTGCCAGCAGTTTTACAGGGCGGGAGGTCTCCTACGAGCAGTACTTC.

In this sample, this clonotype turned up many times. V gene TRBV11-2 combines with J gene TRBJ2-7; the D call may be TRBD1 or TRBD2 (5 bases each). The length of the CDR3 is 16 residues. Germline CDR1 and CDR2: SGHAT and FQNNGV. Trimming took off 1 base at V and 3 bases at J, with 16 bases between the two ends. The CDR3 protein is CASSLVGTGYFYEQYF. CDR3 coding DNA: TGTGCCAGCAGCTTAGTCGGGACCGGGTACTTCTACGAGCAGTACTTC.